The entry that follows covers one T cell receptor beta chain sequence. Antigen specificity is unknown. PBMCs provided sorted CD4+ and CD8+ T cells. This sample was taken from a study of CD8+ T cells in alopecia areata. The study's findings and limits: Mice gave a clearer picture of TCR sharing than patients did, possibly for HLA-related reasons. In scalp samples, resident alphabeta T cells of normal skin are also sequenced. Especially in alopecia totalis/universalis, lesional scalp showed greater clonality than normal scalp did.

The CDR3 is made up of 13 amino acids. The V and J ends lost 3 bases and 4 bases respectively, with 10 bases between them. Germline V lookup: CDR1 PRHDT, CDR2 FYEKMQ (reference sequence). RNA extraction was followed by reverse transcription into cDNA, which acted as the sequencing template. The table came from immunoSEQ multiplex PCR; TCRdb's copy has only in-frame clones and leaves some out. The profile shows around 210,000 clones, around three fifths of them singletons. V gene TRBV13 combines with J gene TRBJ2-7; D not certain. The TCR comes from a human donor in good health. The source material was CD8+ T cells sorted from blood. The chain's CDR3 is CASSFNLGYEQYF. For the CDR3, the DNA is TGTGCCAGCAGCTTCAACCTGGGGTACGAGCAGTACTTC. The whole variable domain, remainder taken from reference TRBV13 and TRBJ2-7, is AAGVIQSPRHLIKEKRETATLKCYPIPRHDTVYWYQQGPGQDPQFLISFYEKMQSDKGSIPDRFSAQQFSDYHSELNMSSLELGDSALYFCASSFNLGYEQYFGPGTRLTVT.